This TCR beta chain derives from a study of a mutant IDH1 vaccine in newly diagnosed glioma. Study summary: Patients were given eight vaccinations, scheduled in weeks 1, 3, 5, 7, 11, 15, 19 and 23. Previous treatment comprised radiotherapy, temozolomide, or both, mostly both. Treated patients, averaging approximately 40 years, were roughly 60% male and roughly 40% female. General study findings and limits: Researchers report vaccine-induced immune responses in approximately 93% of patients.

As regards this clone: No antigen is known for it.

The V gene's germline CDR1 is SGHVS and CDR2 FNYEAQ. CDR3 size: 16 residues. The V gene end was trimmed by 1 base and the J gene end by 2 bases; junction bases not matched to a gene: 6. Produced via immunoSEQ multiplex PCR; TCRdb's table is partial and in-frame only. Here the sample spans 120,000 or so clones, about four fifths being singletons. Time point denoted: week 11, during vaccination. Doses consisted of 300 ug of mutant IDH1 20-mer peptide each, paired with topical imiquimod. V is TRBV7-6 and J is TRBJ2-3, with 7 bases aligning to TRBD2. The starting material was PBMCs, obtained from a glioma patient whose treatment included an IDH1 peptide vaccine. The sequence was obtained from a man aged 35 to 55 with glioma. CDR3 residues: CASSLGASGNTDTQYF. The CDR3 DNA follows: TGTGCCAGCAGCTTAGGGGCTAGCGGAAACACAGATACGCAGTATTTT.